The next 32 T cell receptor beta chains were all read from a single sample in a study of blood T cell repertoires in COVID-19. Generated by immunoSEQ multiplex PCR, the TCRdb table keeps only in-frame clones and is missing some. The sample comprises tens of thousands of clones, roughly 90% of which are singletons, and 1.3% rests with the top ten. Material for sequencing was peripheral blood. The source is a man aged 55 to 70 with acute or convalescent COVID-19.

V and J are TRBV18 and TRBJ1-5; weak D call: TRBD1 (6 bases). This CDR3 is built from 13 residues. The germline V and J ends were trimmed by 6 bases and 11 bases, with 17 bases remaining between them. Germline V CDR1 and CDR2: KGHSH, LQKENI. CDR3 in amino acids: CASSQDRTRAQHF. The CDR3 nucleotides read TGTGCCAGCTCGCAAGACAGGACTAGGGCCCAGCATTTT. Full variable domain (outside the CDR3, taken from reference TRBV18 and TRBJ1-5): NAGVMQNPRHLVRRRGQEARLRCSPMKGHSHVYWYRQLPEEGLKFMVYLQKENIIDESGMPKERFSAEFPKEGPSILRIQQVVRGDSAAYFCASSQDRTRAQHFGDGTRLSIL.

V gene TRBV5-4 combines with J gene TRBJ2-2; 9 bases fit TRBD1. Losses at the gene ends were 4 bases for V and 5 bases for J; bases not matched to a gene: 9. The CDR3 loop spans 16 amino acids. From germline, CDR1 is SGHNT and CDR2 YYREEE (reference sequence). The CDR3 nucleotides read TGTGCCAGCAGCCCCCGGACAGGGGTTCGAACCGGGGAGCTGTTTTTT. It is translated as CASSPRTGVRTGELFF.

The rearrangement uses TRBV27 and TRBJ2-3; perhaps TRBD1 as D (5 bases). CDR1 is MNHEY, CDR2 SMNVEV, per germline (reference sequence). This CDR3 comprises 18 residues. The germline V and J ends were trimmed by 0 bases and 0 bases, with 16 bases remaining between them. The CDR3 region is CASSLSLLGALSTDTQYF. CDR3 nucleotide sequence: TGTGCCAGCAGTTTATCCCTGCTAGGGGCCCTTAGCACAGATACGCAGTATTTT.

The chain uses TRBV9 and TRBJ1-1, with a tentative D call TRBD1 (6 bases). The ends were cut back, 5 bases at V and 8 bases at J, with 13 bases in the middle. This CDR3 contains 12 residues. Germline-derived CDR1 and CDR2 are SGDLS and YYNGEE. CDR3 region: CASSESGTEAFF. The CDR3 region has the DNA TGTGCCAGCAGTGAATCCGGGACAGAAGCTTTCTTT.

In this sample, this clone turned up once. J is TRBJ1-2 and V is TRBV6-6, with D uncertain. The CDR3 has 16 residues. The ends were cut back, 3 bases at V and 4 bases at J, with 18 bases in the middle. Germline assignment: CDR1 MNHNY and CDR2 SVGAGI (reference sequence). Here the CDR3 reads CASSYQRTPLGYGYTF. CDR3 sequence (DNA): TGTGCCAGCAGTTATCAGCGAACTCCCCTAGGCTATGGCTACACCTTC.

The rearrangement links TRBV6-6 to TRBJ1-5; D gene unclear. The germline CDR1 and CDR2 sequences are MNHNY and SVGAGI (reference sequence). The CDR3 sequence is 16 residues long. The V and J ends lost 0 bases and 3 bases respectively, with 12 bases between them. The chain's CDR3 is CASSYSPLGNNQPQHF. The CDR3 bases are TGTGCCAGCAGTTACTCCCCTCTAGGCAACAATCAGCCCCAGCATTTT.

This chain connects TRBV5-6 to TRBJ2-3, with D possibly TRBD1 on 5 matching bases. The CDR3 sequence is 18 residues long. Trimming shortened V by 0 bases and J by 3 bases, and 20 bases separated the two germline ends. Germline CDR1 SGHDT, CDR2 YYEEEE. CDR3 residues: CASSLGQVRRAVTDTQYF. DNA for the CDR3: TGTGCCAGCAGCTTGGGGCAGGTTCGCAGGGCGGTAACAGATACGCAGTATTTT. Drawing the rest from reference TRBV5-6 and TRBJ2-3, the complete variable domain is DAGVTQSPTHLIKTRGQQVTLRCSPKSGHDTVSWYQQALGQGPQFIFQYYEEEERQRGNFPDRFSGHQFPNYSSELNVNALLLGDSALYLCASSLGQVRRAVTDTQYFGPGTRLTVL.

V usage is TRBV9 and J usage is TRBJ2-6, with 7 bases matching TRBD1. This CDR3 is built from 15 residues. Germline lookup yields CDR1 SGDLS and CDR2 YYNGEE. Trimming took 4 bases from V and 4 from J; bases not matched to a gene: 5. This CDR3 is CASSRQGTGANVLTF. In DNA form, the CDR3 reads TGTGCCAGCAGCAGACAGGGTACAGGGGCCAACGTCCTGACTTTC.

This chain links TRBV7-2 with TRBJ1-5, with D uncertain. CDR1 is SGHTA and CDR2 is FQGNSA in the germline V gene. The CDR3 has 12 amino acids. With 5 bases removed from V and 3 bases from J, the gap between germline ends came to 5 bases. The CDR3 protein is CASSPFNQPQHF. The CDR3 nucleotides read TGTGCCAGCAGCCCCTTCAATCAGCCCCAGCATTTT.

The V and J genes are TRBV29-1 and TRBJ1-1; D is perhaps TRBD1 (6 bases). The germline V gene encodes CDR1 SQVTM and CDR2 ANQGSEA. Trimming shortened V by 3 bases and J by 7 bases, and 18 bases separated the two germline ends. The CDR3 consists of 14 residues. The CDR3 here is CSVERGGYSGEAFF. In nucleotides, the CDR3 is TGCAGCGTTGAGAGGGGGGGGTATTCGGGTGAAGCTTTCTTT.

On this clone: An end of the junction does not agree with germline; a read error may underlie this. The chain carries TRBV3-1 (or the pseudogene TRBV3-2) and TRBJ1-6, with 9 nucleotides matching TRBD1. The CDR3 is 16 residues long. CDR1 LGHDT and CDR2 YNNKEL come from the germline V gene (reference sequence). The CDR3 spells CASSQETGTGIIPPHF. In DNA form, the CDR3 reads TGTGCCAGCAGCCAAGAAACCGGGACAGGGATAATCCCCCCCCACTTT.

The chain has TRBV6-5 and TRBJ2-1, with TRBD1 matching 8 bases. The CDR3 consists of 16 residues. Per germline, CDR1 MNHEY and CDR2 SVGAGI. After removal of 0 bases from V and 7 bases from J, the junction contained 8 bases not matched to a gene. CDR3 amino acids: CASSYSTGAAHNEQFF. In DNA form, the CDR3 reads TGTGCCAGCAGTTACTCGACAGGGGCCGCCCATAATGAGCAGTTCTTC.

V is TRBV2 and J is TRBJ1-6; D not resolved. The CDR3 has 14 amino acids. CDR1 and CDR2 from the germline V gene are SNHLY and FYNNEI. The V and J ends lost 2 bases and 7 bases respectively, with 9 bases between them. CDR3 region: CASSETGKNSPLHF. CDR3 coding DNA: TGTGCCAGCAGTGAAACGGGGAAGAATTCACCCCTCCACTTT. Based on the CDR3 plus reference TRBV2 and TRBJ1-6, the full variable domain is EPEVTQTPSHQVTQMGQEVILRCVPISNHLYFYWYRQILGQKVEFLVSFYNNEISEKSEIFDDQFSVERPDGSNFTLKIRSTKLEDSAMYFCASSETGKNSPLHFGNGTRLTVT.

Here the CDR3 DNA reads TGTGCCAGCACCTTAGGGACAGGGGGTTCATACAATGAGCAGTTCTTC. Translation: CASTLGTGGSYNEQFF. V and J are TRBV2 and TRBJ2-1; 11 nucleotides align to TRBD1. The CDR3 has 16 residues. Germline V gene data show CDR1 as SNHLY and CDR2 as FYNNEI. Unmatched junction bases numbered 9, after V lost 7 bases and J lost 4 bases.

J is TRBJ2-7 and V is TRBV13; TRBD2 aligns across 9 bases. J was trimmed by 2 bases and V by 5 bases; bases with no gene match: 10. CDR1 is PRHDT and CDR2 is FYEKMQ in the germline V gene (reference sequence). The CDR3 spans 16 residues. This CDR3 reads CASSPSRLAATYEQYF. For the CDR3, the DNA is TGTGCCAGCAGCCCCTCCCGACTAGCGGCGACCTACGAGCAGTACTTC.

The chain couples TRBV3-1 (or the pseudogene TRBV3-2) to TRBJ1-3; maybe TRBD1 (6 bases). Germline CDR1 and CDR2: LGHDT and YNNKEL (reference sequence). CDR3 length equals 15 residues. The V end lost 3 bases, the J end lost 6 bases, and 15 bases lay between the germline ends. Here the CDR3 reads CASSHLTGLVNTIYF. The CDR3 DNA is TGTGCCAGCAGCCACCTTACAGGGCTTGTAAACACCATATATTTT.

The J gene is TRBJ1-1, the V gene TRBV7-2; tentative D call: TRBD1 (6 bases). In germline, CDR1 is SGHTA, CDR2 FQGNSA. V was clipped by 2 bases and J by 2 bases, with 15 bases between them. The CDR3 spans 16 residues. The CDR3 is CASSLSGTWLNTEAFF. The CDR3 bases are TGTGCCAGCAGCTTAAGTGGGACATGGCTTAACACTGAAGCTTTCTTT.

The genes are TRBV15 and TRBJ2-7, with a possible D match to TRBD1 (6 bases). The ends were cut back, 2 bases at V and 0 bases at J, with 17 bases in the middle. Germline V lookup: CDR1 LNHNV, CDR2 YYDKDF (reference sequence). This CDR3 spans 17 amino acids. CDR3 DNA sequence: TGTGCCACCAGCAGAACCACCGGGACATCAAGCTCCTACGAGCAGTACTTC. Translated, it gives CATSRTTGTSSSYEQYF.

The chain uses TRBV27 and TRBJ2-2; maybe TRBD2 (5 bases). This CDR3 comprises 18 residues. Looked up from germline, CDR1 is MNHEY and CDR2 is SMNVEV (reference sequence). With 3 bases removed from V and 0 bases from J, the gap between germline ends came to 17 bases. This CDR3 is CASSLSPSRLSNTGELFF. In nucleotides, the CDR3 is TGTGCCAGCAGTTTGTCCCCCTCGAGACTATCGAACACCGGGGAGCTGTTTTTT.

This clone came up once. V usage is TRBV13 and J usage is TRBJ1-3, with D unresolved. CDR3 length: 14 amino acids. V lost 3 bases and J 1 base, leaving 7 bases between the germline ends. CDR1 and CDR2 from the germline V gene are PRHDT and FYEKMQ (reference sequence). CDR3: CASSFPGSGNTIYF. DNA for the CDR3: TGTGCCAGCAGCTTTCCGGGGTCTGGAAACACCATATATTTT.

V and J are TRBV5-1 and TRBJ2-6, with TRBD1 as a possible D gene (5 bases). Germline V CDR1 and CDR2: SGHRS, YFSETQ. This CDR3 contains 15 residues. V was pared by 6 bases and J by 0 bases, with 10 bases between. The CDR3 protein is CASTIQDSGANVLTF. CDR3 DNA sequence: TGCGCCAGCACCATACAGGACTCTGGGGCCAACGTCCTGACTTTC.

The rearrangement joins TRBV28 to TRBJ2-3, with TRBD1 matching 8 bases. Germline V lookup: CDR1 MDHEN, CDR2 SYDVKM. V gave up 9 bases and J gave up 6 bases; unmatched junction bases: 5. The CDR3 extends over 12 amino acids. CDR3 region: CASIGDRDTQYF. CDR3 DNA: TGTGCCAGTATCGGGGACAGGGATACGCAGTATTTT.

V usage is TRBV6-1 and J usage is TRBJ2-2, with D tentatively TRBD1 (5 bases). The CDR3 loop spans 16 amino acids. Trimming stripped 2 bases from V and 2 bases from J, with 12 bases between. Germline-derived CDR1 and CDR2 are MNHNS and SASEGT. In DNA form, the CDR3 reads TGTGCCAGCAGTGAATACCAGGGAACTAACACCGGGGAGCTGTTTTTT. This sequence encodes CASSEYQGTNTGELFF.

The rearrangement uses TRBV3-1 (or the pseudogene TRBV3-2) and TRBJ2-2, with 8 bases lining up with TRBD2. The germline V gene has CDR1 LGHDT and CDR2 YNNKEL (reference sequence). V was clipped by 4 bases and J by 6 bases; unmatched bases: 7. The CDR3 extends over 15 amino acids. CDR3 protein: CASSPGTRLSGELFF. As DNA, the CDR3 is TGTGCCAGCAGCCCCGGGACTAGATTATCCGGGGAGCTGTTTTTT.

V and J are TRBV4-2 and TRBJ2-2; 8 nucleotides match TRBD2. J gave up 2 bases and V 8 bases, and 7 bases lay outside the gene matches. The V gene's germline CDR1 is LGHNA and CDR2 YNFKEQ. The length of the CDR3 is 15 residues. CDR3 in amino acids: CASREGVSNTGELFF. Written as DNA, the CDR3 is TGTGCCAGCCGGGAGGGGGTCAGTAACACCGGGGAGCTGTTTTTT.

The chain couples TRBV30 to TRBJ1-6; 7 nucleotides agree with TRBD1. V was clipped by 6 bases and J by 10 bases; unmatched bases: 12. The germline V gene has CDR1 GTSNPN and CDR2 SVGIG (reference sequence). The length of the CDR3 is 14 residues. The CDR3 DNA sequence: TGTGCCTGCGCTCGGGACAGTAATGAGTCACCCCTCCACTTT. Translation gives CACARDSNESPLHF.

Written as DNA, the CDR3 is TGTGCCAGCAGTTACTCAAGCCCAGGGGGTTACGAGCAGTACTTC. Its protein is CASSYSSPGGYEQYF. V gene TRBV6-5 combines with J gene TRBJ2-7; TRBD1 aligns across 7 bases. The CDR3 covers 15 residues. CDR1 and CDR2 from the germline V gene are MNHEY and SVGAGI. The V and J ends lost 0 bases and 4 bases, in that order; junction bases with no gene match: 6.

This chain links TRBV2 with TRBJ2-3; D perhaps matches TRBD2 (6 bases). Germline V gene data show CDR1 as SNHLY and CDR2 as FYNNEI. V lost 6 bases, J lost 1 base, and 11 bases lay in between. The CDR3 is made up of 14 amino acids. The CDR3 protein is CASSRDFRTDTQYF. The CDR3 coding sequence is TGTGCCAGCAGCCGGGACTTCCGCACAGATACGCAGTATTTT.

In nucleotides, the CDR3 is TGTGCCAGCAGCTCGTCAGGATCGAACACCGGGGAGCTGTTTTTT. Translating gives CASSSSGSNTGELFF. The V and J genes are TRBV7-3 and TRBJ2-2, with unresolved D. Germline lookup yields CDR1 SGHTA and CDR2 FQGTGA. V was cut by 4 bases and J by 0 bases, with 9 bases left in between. The CDR3 loop spans 15 amino acids.

This clone appeared a single time. This chain joins TRBV20-1 and TRBJ2-2, with a possible D match to TRBD2 (5 bases). This CDR3 comprises 16 residues. Germline V lookup: CDR1 DFQATT, CDR2 SNEGSKA (reference sequence). V was clipped by 3 bases and J by 4 bases, with 18 bases between them. CDR3 DNA: TGCAGTGCTAGTCCTATCGAGGGTCCCGGCACCGGGGAGCTGTTTTTT. It translates to CSASPIEGPGTGELFF.

V and J are TRBV30 and TRBJ1-4; D is uncertain. V was cut by 3 bases and J by 8 bases, with 7 bases left in between. Germline assignment: CDR1 GTSNPN and CDR2 SVGIG (reference sequence). The CDR3 has 11 amino acids. CDR3 sequence reads: CAWSRGEKLFF. The DNA for the CDR3 is TGTGCCTGGAGCCGGGGAGAAAAACTGTTTTTT.

This rearrangement joins TRBV5-4 to TRBJ1-6; D perhaps matches TRBD1 (5 bases). V dropped 0 bases and J dropped 9 bases, with 16 bases sitting between them. This CDR3 has 16 residues. CDR1 and CDR2 (germline): SGHNT, YYREEE (reference sequence). The CDR3 DNA reads as TGTGCCAGCAGCTTGGCCCGGGGGGTCGGGGCTTCACCCCTCCACTTT. Its translation: CASSLARGVGASPLHF.